These T cell receptor beta chains were read from a single sample in a study of cytomegalovirus exposure and HLA in healthy donors. The repertoire was sequenced with immunoSEQ multiplex PCR; TCRdb's copy has only in-frame clones and lacks some. The sample lists about 130,000 clones; 74% were seen once. The sequenced sample was PBMCs. These receptor sequences come from a male donor in good health and CMV-seronegative. Both conserved end residues are part of each CDR3.

cdr3_aa,j_call,v_call
CASSLVGAGEGHEQFF,TRBJ2-1,TRBV7-2
CASSRARQIYNEQFF,TRBJ2-1,TRBV4-3
CASSQGQGWYNEQFF,TRBJ2-1,TRBV14
CASSSLTGPSYEQYF,TRBJ2-7,TRBV5-4
CASSSWTSFGEQFF,TRBJ2-1,TRBV6-6
CAWTPGLAGRGFGTQYF,TRBJ2-3,TRBV30
CASRRTSGRISYEQYF,-,TRBV25-1
CASRGERDRVHEQYF,TRBJ2-7,TRBV28
CASTQAGGWETQYF,TRBJ2-5,TRBV6-5
CAWNSGVAGDYEQYF,TRBJ2-7,TRBV30
CASRFRGQGFAYEQYF,TRBJ2-7,TRBV28
CASSLQATGNNEQFF,TRBJ2-1,TRBV7-8
CASRPGTGRPYEQYF,TRBJ2-7,TRBV6-6
CSVDSLNYGYTF,TRBJ1-2,TRBV29-1
CASSTKRLAGGEQYF,TRBJ2-7,TRBV19
CASSQDRAGLTLHF,TRBJ1-6,TRBV4-3
CASSHPGGGEDYGYTF,TRBJ1-2,TRBV19
CASSHLGDEQFF,TRBJ2-1,TRBV4-2
CASSGRTSGSKDTQYF,TRBJ2-3,TRBV19
CASSRASVRSGSSTGELFF,TRBJ2-2,TRBV18